Following are 20 T cell receptor beta chains from one sample sequenced in a study of control samples from healthy donors and cancer patients. The assay was immunoSEQ multiplex PCR, and TCRdb's table has in-frame clones only and misses some. Here the sample spans just under 75,000 clones, over 75% being singletons. Sequencing was done on a sample of blood. The receptor source for this set is a woman aged 50 to 65 in good health.

This sequence joins TRBV5-1 and TRBJ1-1; TRBD1 might be the D (6 bases). V shed 0 bases and J shed 1 base, with 13 bases lying between them. This CDR3 is 16 amino acids long. Looked up from germline, CDR1 is SGHRS and CDR2 is YFSETQ. CDR3 loop: CASSLEGATGNTEAFF. CDR3 DNA: TGCGCCAGCAGCTTGGAAGGGGCGACAGGGAACACTGAAGCTTTCTTT.

The chain couples TRBV19 to TRBJ1-4, with a weak D call TRBD1 (6 bases). The CDR3 totals 14 residues. The V gene's germline CDR1 is LNHDA and CDR2 SQIVND (reference sequence). V lost 9 bases, J lost 5 bases, and 16 bases lay in between. The chain's CDR3 is CASANRDTNEKLFF. For the CDR3, the DNA is TGTGCCAGCGCTAATCGGGACACCAATGAAAAACTGTTTTTT. Combining the CDR3 with reference TRBV19 and TRBJ1-4 gives the whole variable domain DGGITQSPKYLFRKEGQNVTLSCEQNLNHDAMYWYRQDPGQGLRLIYYSQIVNDFQKGDIAEGYSVSREKKESFPLTVTSAQKNPTAFYLCASANRDTNEKLFFGSGTQLSVL.

The chain links TRBV7-9 to TRBJ1-2, with D possibly matching TRBD1 (6 bases). The CDR3 covers 15 residues. V lost 5 bases and J lost 8, with 21 bases in between. Per germline, CDR1 SEHNR and CDR2 FQNEAQ (reference sequence). This chain's CDR3 is CASSPPGGALMGYTF. The CDR3 DNA reads as TGTGCCAGCAGCCCACCTGGGGGGGCTTTGATGGGCTACACCTTC.

This clone was picked up one time. The chain couples TRBV18 to TRBJ2-5, with 7 bases identical to TRBD1. Per germline, CDR1 KGHSH and CDR2 LQKENI. The CDR3 contains 15 residues. Unmatched junction bases numbered 9, after V lost 6 bases and J lost 2 bases. The CDR3 reads CASSLTGIGQETQYF. Here the CDR3 DNA reads TGTGCCAGCTCGCTGACAGGGATTGGGCAAGAGACCCAGTACTTC.

This clone appeared a few times. This chain joins TRBV6-5 and TRBJ2-1, with D possibly called TRBD1 or TRBD2 (7 bases each). Looked up from germline, CDR1 is MNHEY and CDR2 is SVGAGI. This CDR3 is built from 15 residues. V dropped 5 bases and J dropped 3 bases, with 14 bases sitting between them. The CDR3 DNA reads TGTGCCAGCAGTCCCAGGGGGGGCTACTACAATGAGCAGTTCTTC. Translated: CASSPRGGYYNEQFF.

The V and J genes are TRBV19 and TRBJ2-7; TRBD2 is a possible D gene (6 bases). Germline lookup yields CDR1 LNHDA and CDR2 SQIVND (reference sequence). The CDR3 has 14 amino acids. Trimming removed 11 bases at V and 4 bases at J, with 21 bases between. CDR3 sequence: CAVISGTFFYEQYF. The CDR3 DNA sequence: TGTGCCGTAATTTCCGGGACTTTTTTTTACGAGCAGTACTTC.

A few counts support this clone. The rearrangement uses TRBV7-6 and TRBJ1-2; 7 nucleotides align to TRBD1. This CDR3 has 15 residues. J lost 2 bases, V lost 4 bases, and 7 bases had no gene match. Germline V gene sequence: CDR1 SGHVS, CDR2 FNYEAQ. CDR3 protein: CASSSNRGPNYGYTF. DNA of the CDR3: TGTGCCAGCAGCTCCAACAGGGGCCCCAACTATGGCTACACCTTC.

This clone was detected only a few times. V and J are TRBV6-5 and TRBJ2-7, with 11 bases matching TRBD2. In germline, CDR1 is MNHEY, CDR2 SVGAGI. Losses at the gene ends were 3 bases for V and 3 bases for J; bases not matched to a gene: 7. The CDR3 length is 16 residues. In DNA, the CDR3 is TGTGCCAGCAGTTATCAAAGTAGCGGGAGGGTCTACGAGCAGTACTTC. It encodes CASSYQSSGRVYEQYF.

This chain connects TRBV29-1 to TRBJ2-3; D is undetermined. CDR3 size: 14 residues. Trimming cost V 5 bases and J 2 bases, with 14 bases left between them. CDR1 SQVTM and CDR2 ANQGSEA come from the germline V gene. The chain's CDR3 is CSVRMSSPTDTQYF. CDR3 in DNA: TGCAGCGTTCGGATGTCATCACCCACAGATACGCAGTATTTT.

This chain connects TRBV25-1 to TRBJ2-2; 9 nucleotides align to TRBD2. Trimming cost V 4 bases and J 3 bases; bases outside gene matches: 0. The CDR3 totals 14 residues. The V gene's germline CDR1 is MGHDK and CDR2 SYGVNS. CDR3 loop: CASSGTSDTGELFF. CDR3 DNA sequence: TGTGCCAGCAGTGGGACTAGCGACACCGGGGAGCTGTTTTTT.

The chain combines TRBV19 with TRBJ1-5; the D is unclear. The V and J ends lost 6 bases and 5 bases respectively, with 11 bases between them. Germline CDR1 and CDR2: LNHDA and SQIVND (reference sequence). CDR3 length: 13 amino acids. CDR3 sequence (DNA): TGTGCCAGTAGCTCCTACAGTGATCAGCCCCAGCATTTT. Its translation: CASSSYSDQPQHF.

The genes are TRBV6-1 and TRBJ2-7; D is uncertain. The CDR3 length is 12 residues. The germline V gene has CDR1 MNHNS and CDR2 SASEGT. The germline V and J ends were trimmed by 3 bases and 6 bases, with 9 bases remaining between them. The CDR3 DNA reads as TGTGCCAGCAGTGAGGGGATCAGCGAGCAGTACTTC. This gives the protein CASSEGISEQYF.

This rearrangement joins TRBV27 to TRBJ2-2; weak D call: TRBD2 (5 bases). V was shortened by 2 bases and J by 6 bases, with 13 bases between the two germline ends. In germline, CDR1 is MNHEY, CDR2 SMNVEV (reference sequence). The CDR3 sequence is 15 residues long. DNA for the CDR3: TGTGCCAGCAGTTTAATAGCGAGAGCGTCCGGGGAGCTGTTTTTT. Translated, it gives CASSLIARASGELFF.

The table lists this clone with a count of one. The chain is built from TRBV7-9 and TRBJ2-2, with D maybe TRBD2 (5 bases). V lost 2 bases and J lost 1, with 5 bases in between. The CDR3 has 14 residues. From germline, CDR1 is SEHNR and CDR2 FQNEAQ (reference sequence). Here the CDR3 reads CASSLSGNTGELFF. CDR3 DNA: TGTGCCAGCAGCTTAAGCGGGAACACCGGGGAGCTGTTTTTT.

This chain joins TRBV19 and TRBJ1-2, with D perhaps matching TRBD1 (6 bases). The CDR3 sequence is 15 residues long. Germline CDR1 reads LNHDA; CDR2 reads SQIVND (reference sequence). The germline V and J ends were trimmed by 4 bases and 3 bases, with 15 bases remaining between them. CDR3: CASSTEQGRDYGYTF. The DNA for the CDR3 is TGTGCCAGTAGTACGGAACAGGGCCGGGACTATGGCTACACCTTC.

This clone has only one observation. The chain is built from TRBV2 and TRBJ2-1, with D possibly being TRBD1 or TRBD2 (5 bases each). Trimming removed 8 bases from V and 12 bases from J, with 29 bases in between. CDR3 size: 16 residues. Germline lookup yields CDR1 SNHLY and CDR2 FYNNEI. CDR3 coding DNA: TGTGCCAGCTTGAACCTCTTCAGGGAGCTCAGCGGCGGGCAGTTCTTC. Amino acid sequence: CASLNLFRELSGGQFF.

CDR3 region: CASSLVSLAGTYEQYF. DNA of the CDR3: TGTGCCAGCAGCTTAGTGTCCCTAGCGGGGACCTACGAGCAGTACTTC. The chain carries TRBV7-9 and TRBJ2-7; 9 positions match TRBD2. The length of the CDR3 is 16 residues. Germline CDR1 SEHNR, CDR2 FQNEAQ (reference sequence). V lost 1 base, J lost 2 bases, and 6 bases stayed unmatched.

This clone was detected only a few times. The chain has TRBV29-1 and TRBJ2-3, with D possibly TRBD2 on 6 matching bases. This CDR3 is 13 amino acids long. Germline V CDR1 and CDR2: SQVTM, ANQGSEA. CDR3 residues: CSAPPEGRDTQYF. The CDR3 coding sequence is TGCAGTGCACCCCCGGAGGGCCGAGATACGCAGTATTTT.

This chain links TRBV27 with TRBJ1-5; D unresolved. This CDR3 is 16 amino acids long. Deletions cut 6 bases from V and 2 bases from J, with 17 bases between. The germline V gene encodes CDR1 MNHEY and CDR2 SMNVEV (reference sequence). This CDR3 reads CASSQYPGLGNQPQHF. CDR3 DNA: TGTGCCAGCAGCCAATACCCTGGACTGGGCAATCAGCCCCAGCATTTT.

This chain connects TRBV2 to TRBJ2-1, with a possible D match to TRBD1 (6 bases). Between the trimmed V and J ends, which lost 5 bases and 4 bases, there was a span of 15 bases. This CDR3 spans 15 amino acids. Germline V gene lookup returns CDR1 SNHLY and CDR2 FYNNEI. The CDR3 protein is CASSRDRRLYNEQFF. For the CDR3, the DNA is TGTGCCAGCAGTCGAGACAGGAGGTTATACAATGAGCAGTTCTTC.